This T cell receptor (beta chain) derives from a study of blood T cells in healthy people across ages. Together with a sample-barcoded 5' primer, a J-beta primer mix was included in a second PCR lasting roughly 6 to 12 cycles. TCRdb processed the 5' RACE reads anew with MiXCR; each CDR3 protein has one entry. The sample consists of 780,000 or so distinct CDR3 sequences, approximately 55% of them appearing once. The specimen was blood. This clonotype originated in a man of 80 years or more in good health.

The CDR3 coding sequence is TGTGCCAGCAGCTTAGGGGGGGGGATTCGTGGCTACACCTTC. Translated: CASSLGGGIRGYTF. The chain joins TRBV7-2 to TRBJ1-2, with D possibly being TRBD1 (5 bases). The CDR3 has 14 residues. Germline V gives CDR1 SGHTA, CDR2 FQGNSA. V was pared by 1 base and J by 7 bases, with 13 bases between.